Below, 14 T cell receptor beta chains from the same sample are listed, as sequenced in a study of healthy donors' naive CD4 and CD8 T cells. Each TCR library used 400 to 600 ng of total RNA and a linear amplification protocol. From the reads, TCRdb called clonotypes with MiXCR, one entry per CDR3 protein. The sample lists 150,000 to 200,000 distinct CDR3 sequences; around 74% were seen once. Sequenced sample: naive CD4+ and CD8+ T cells sorted from blood, pooled from several donors. The receptor set was obtained from a pool of human donors in good health; the sample pools cells from several healthy donors.

The rearrangement joins TRBV29-1 to TRBJ1-1, with D possibly being TRBD1 (5 bases). Germline V gene data show CDR1 as SQVTM and CDR2 as ANQGSEA. Trimming cost V 7 bases and J 2 bases, with 11 bases left between them. This CDR3 has 12 residues. CDR3 in DNA: TGCAGCGCCATGACAGTTAACACTGAAGCTTTCTTT. It yields the protein CSAMTVNTEAFF.

The sample holds a few counts of this clonotype. The gene calls are TRBV29-1 and TRBJ2-7; D not certain. Trimming shortened V by 0 bases and J by 3 bases, and 9 bases separated the two germline ends. Germline-derived CDR1 and CDR2 are SQVTM and ANQGSEA. The CDR3 is 13 residues long. CDR3 loop: CSVEDPSLYEQYF. In nucleotides, the CDR3 is TGCAGCGTTGAAGATCCCAGCCTCTACGAGCAGTACTTC.

The chain has TRBV29-1 and TRBJ2-1, with D uncertain. CDR1 is SQVTM, CDR2 ANQGSEA, per germline. Between the trimmed V and J ends, which lost 3 bases and 6 bases, there was a span of 9 bases. The CDR3 sequence is 12 residues long. CDR3 DNA: TGCAGCGTTGATGATGGCTTCAATGAGCAGTTCTTC. The encoded protein is CSVDDGFNEQFF.

This rearrangement joins TRBV27 to TRBJ2-5; a weak D match, TRBD1 (5 bases). Per germline, CDR1 MNHEY and CDR2 SMNVEV (reference sequence). The CDR3 consists of 13 residues. The V end was cut by 4 bases, the J end by 5 bases, with 11 bases between. The CDR3 DNA sequence: TGTGCCAGCAGTTGGCGGCCAGGGGAGACCCAGTACTTC. This encodes CASSWRPGETQYF.

This clonotype has a single count. The V and J genes are TRBV27 and TRBJ1-2; no firm D call. CDR1 is MNHEY and CDR2 is SMNVEV in the germline V gene (reference sequence). CDR3 size: 13 residues. Trimming took off 6 bases at V and 6 bases at J, with 14 bases between the two ends. The CDR3 nucleotides read TGTGCCAGCAGACCGGGTCGCTGGGATGGCTACACCTTC. Translation: CASRPGRWDGYTF.

J is TRBJ1-5 and V is TRBV27; a weak D match, TRBD1 (6 bases). CDR3 size: 15 residues. V gave up 6 bases and J gave up 4 bases, with 16 bases separating them. CDR1 is MNHEY, CDR2 SMNVEV, per germline (reference sequence). CDR3 DNA: TGTGCCAGCAGACCTGACGGGACACTTAATCAGCCCCAGCATTTT. Its protein product is CASRPDGTLNQPQHF.

The chain joins TRBV13 to TRBJ2-7; a weak D match, TRBD1 (5 bases). The germline CDR1 and CDR2 sequences are PRHDT and FYEKMQ (reference sequence). V was pared by 5 bases and J by 3 bases, with 8 bases between. The CDR3 has 12 amino acids. The DNA of the CDR3 is TGTGCCAGCAGCATGACAGTCTACGAGCAGTACTTC. It translates to CASSMTVYEQYF.

This clonotype was seen a handful of times. V gene TRBV6-5 combines with J gene TRBJ1-2; D remains unclear. Trimming took 3 bases from V and 2 from J, leaving 7 bases between them. CDR1 and CDR2 (germline): MNHEY, SVGAGI. The CDR3 extends over 13 amino acids. Here the CDR3 reads CASSYGENYGYTF. In nucleotides, the CDR3 is TGTGCCAGCAGTTATGGGGAAAACTATGGCTACACCTTC.

This clonotype was detected only once. V gene TRBV6-5 combines with J gene TRBJ2-2; 9 nucleotides line up with TRBD1. The CDR3 spans 15 residues. Trimming at V came to 5 bases and at J to 7 bases, leaving 8 bases not matched to a gene. CDR1 is MNHEY, CDR2 SVGAGI, per germline. CDR3 region: CASSHGTGFGGELFF. The CDR3 bases are TGTGCCAGCAGTCACGGGACAGGGTTTGGCGGGGAGCTGTTTTTT.

The chain couples TRBV29-1 to TRBJ2-7, with 13 bases fitting TRBD2. The germline V gene encodes CDR1 SQVTM and CDR2 ANQGSEA. V lost 4 bases to trimming and J lost 2 bases; unmatched junction nucleotides: 5. The CDR3 is made up of 15 amino acids. CDR3 sequence: CSVAGTSGTAYEQYF. The CDR3, as DNA: TGCAGCGTTGCCGGGACTAGCGGGACCGCCTACGAGCAGTACTTC.

The chain carries TRBV5-5 and TRBJ2-5, with a weak D call TRBD1 (5 bases). The CDR3 runs to 13 residues. The germline V and J ends were trimmed by 5 bases and 2 bases, with 10 bases remaining between them. Germline CDR1 is SGHKS and CDR2 is YYEKEE (reference sequence). DNA for the CDR3: TGTGCCAGCAGATGGGGCAGGCAAGAGACCCAGTACTTC. It specifies CASRWGRQETQYF.

A remark on this clonotype: The junction shows a germline mismatch at one end, possibly a read error. This chain joins TRBV6-5 and TRBJ2-1; 7 bases are shared with TRBD2. CDR3 length: 15 residues. Germline V lookup: CDR1 MNHEY, CDR2 SVGAGI. The CDR3, as DNA: TGTGCCACCAGTCTGGGGAGGGGCAACTACAATGAGCAGTTCTTC. It is translated as CATSLGRGNYNEQFF.

The V and J genes are TRBV6-1 and TRBJ1-5, with D uncertain. The CDR3 has 12 residues. The V gene's germline CDR1 is MNHNS and CDR2 SASEGT. V shed 6 bases and J shed 8 bases, with 11 bases lying between them. Written as DNA, the CDR3 is TGTGCCAGCAGGAGTAATAACGAGCCCCAGCATTTT. Translated, it gives CASRSNNEPQHF.

The chain is built from TRBV6-5 and TRBJ2-3; 8 bases agree with TRBD1. The CDR3 runs to 14 residues. Per germline, CDR1 MNHEY and CDR2 SVGAGI. V lost 7 bases and J lost 4; bases outside the gene matches: 7. CDR3 region: CASKGTGRSDTQYF. The DNA for the CDR3 is TGTGCCAGCAAGGGGACAGGTCGATCAGATACGCAGTATTTT.